This T cell receptor (beta chain) was found in a study of T-cell memory formation after mild COVID-19 (dated by TCRdb to the early 2020s). In the study overall: TCR sequence clusters from the two donors were found to be largely donor specific. T-cell clones expanding and contracting after mild COVID-19 in a couple of donors were tracked by longitudinal TCRalpha and TCRbeta repertoire sequencing. The cohort comprised two young, previously healthy adult volunteers, one female and one male.

This clonotype was picked up many times. Its antigen has not been determined. Per-nucleotide qualities are absent, and no much larger clonotype sits a single base away. The paper's findings and limits, for the study overall: Some responding clones were found in pre-infection memory, which suggests that pre-existing cross-reactive memory T cells took part in the SARS-CoV-2 response. Balanced CD4/CD8 phenotypes were observed for clones contracting from day 15 to 85, whereas a bias towards CD4+ was observed for a second wave of clones expanding from day 15 to 37. Whether the second-wave clones peaking on day 37 were SARS-CoV-2 specific was not confirmed. Contracting CD4+ clones were found mainly in CM and EM memory subsets, while CD8+ clones were enriched in EMRA. The study included only a couple of mild cases, and larger cohorts that include severe cases with pre-infection samples were judged to be necessary.

Ficoll-Paque density gradient centrifugation was used to isolate PBMCs. The V end gives up 5 bases and the J end 6 bases, leaving 11 bases in the junction not matched to a gene. CDR1 MNHEY and CDR2 SVGEGT were looked up in the germline V gene. Counted from cysteine to phenylalanine, this CDR3 has 16 amino acids. The kept DNA is CDR3 alone, 48 bases in frame from the first base. The reads were generated on an Illumina NovaSeq 6000. TCRalpha and TCRbeta cDNA libraries were built by 5'RACE with constant-segment primers, adding sample barcodes and unique molecular identifiers. RNA was extracted from every sample with Trizol reagent. Amplification of the libraries took two PCR steps, and the second step added a second sample barcode plus Illumina TruSeq adapters. Libraries were sequenced on an Illumina NovaSeq with 2 x 150 bp paired-end reads. In the original analysis: With migec v1.2.7, reads were demultiplexed and then collapsed into UMI-guided consensus sequences. Using mixcr v2.1.11, the UMI consensuses were aligned to TRA and TRB V and J templates and assembled into clonotypes. Expanded or contracted clonotypes were those called significant by both edgeR and NoisET, with noise models trained on biological replicates. For edgeR calls, a false discovery rate-adjusted p below 0.01 and a log2 fold-change threshold of 1 were applied. As an exploratory analysis of dynamics, max-normalized trajectories of the 1000 most abundant clonotypes were examined by PCA with hierarchical clustering. Separately sequenced CD4+ and CD8+ repertoires were used to assign the CD4 or CD8 phenotype of responding clones. The public reads were reprocessed in TCRdb via fastp at Q25 and MiXCR, keeping in-frame beta chains. Rows are unified per CDR3 protein, each entry keeping the most common DNA and genes. TCRdb, rather than the study authors, made the V and J calls. The table for this sample lists approximately 490,000 distinct CDR3 sequences; just over 20% of them were counted only once. Approximately 13% of the sample comes from the top ten.

The chain links TRBV6-2 or TRBV6-3 with TRBJ2-3; 10 bases in between match TRBD1. Sequenced input: PBMCs or a T cell subset sorted from them (not recorded which). The receptor was derived from an adult woman who had mild COVID-19 (a few samples of this study predate the infection). The sample titles of this study are shuffled in the database, so cell type and time point are left out; the donor was told from shared clones. The sequenced DNA is TGTGCCAGCAGTCCATACCGGGACAGGGGCCGCGATACGCAGTATTTT. It specifies CASSPYRDRGRDTQYF.